This TCR beta chain was captured in a study of cytomegalovirus exposure and HLA in healthy donors. At the level of the study: The same platform was used for the roughly 120 validation repertoires as for the 666 first-cohort repertoires, as reported in a later analysis.

On this clone: The antigen remains undetermined.

Study-level points and caveats: Altogether, about 160 TCR beta chains were recorded as cytomegalovirus-associated. Specific recognition of CMV antigens was confirmed in vitro for three chains (all CMV-associated). It was reportedly the case that the classifier diagnosed cytomegalovirus status with high specificity and sensitivity.

Trimming shortened V by 6 bases and J by 4 bases, and 16 bases separated the two germline ends. Looked up from germline, CDR1 is SEHNR and CDR2 is FQNEAQ (reference sequence). This CDR3 spans 15 amino acids. Clones were sequenced by immunoSEQ multiplex PCR, and TCRdb holds only the in-frame ones, with some missing. The table records some 65,000 clones, about 96% of them present only once. Sequencing was done on a sample of PBMCs. The clonotype was recovered from a man aged 18 to 30 in good health and CMV-seronegative. V and J are TRBV7-9 and TRBJ1-3; D might be TRBD1 (5 bases). The CDR3: CASSPSAGSGNTIYF. The CDR3 DNA sequence: TGTGCCAGCAGTCCCAGCGCAGGGTCCGGAAACACCATATATTTT.